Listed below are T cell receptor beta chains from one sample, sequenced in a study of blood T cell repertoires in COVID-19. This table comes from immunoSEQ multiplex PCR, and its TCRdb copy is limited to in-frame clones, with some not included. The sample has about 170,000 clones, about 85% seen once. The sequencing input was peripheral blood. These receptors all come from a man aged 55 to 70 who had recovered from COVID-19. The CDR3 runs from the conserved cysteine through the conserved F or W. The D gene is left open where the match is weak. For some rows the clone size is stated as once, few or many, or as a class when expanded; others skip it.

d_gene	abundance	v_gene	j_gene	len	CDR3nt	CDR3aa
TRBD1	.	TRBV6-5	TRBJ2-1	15	TGTGCCAGCGGGGGACAGGGCTTATCCTACAATGAGCAGTTCTTC	CASGGQGLSYNEQFF
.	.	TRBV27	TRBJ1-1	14	TGTGCCAGCAGTTTATCCGGGGGTCACACTGAAGCTTTCTTT	CASSLSGGHTEAFF
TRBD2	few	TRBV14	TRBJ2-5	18	TGTGCCAGCAGCCAGAAGGGGGGACTAGCGGAGTACCAAGAGACCCAGTACTTC	CASSQKGGLAEYQETQYF
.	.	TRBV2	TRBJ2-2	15	TGTGCCAGCCTTTTCGGACAGATAAACACCGGGGAGCTGTTTTTT	CASLFGQINTGELFF
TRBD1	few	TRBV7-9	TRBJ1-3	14	TGTGCCAGCAGGACAGGGAGCTCTGGAAACACCATATATTTT	CASRTGSSGNTIYF
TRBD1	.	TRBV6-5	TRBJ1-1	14	TGTGCCAGCGGTCTTGACAGGGGCGACACTGAAGCTTTCTTT	CASGLDRGDTEAFF
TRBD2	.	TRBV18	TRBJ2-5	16	TGTGCCAGCTCATTCACTAGCGGGGATCTAGAGGAGACCCAGTACTTC	CASSFTSGDLEETQYF
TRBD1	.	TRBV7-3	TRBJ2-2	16	TGTGCCAGCAGCTTAACTCAGGGGGCCTACACCGGGGAGCTGTTTTTT	CASSLTQGAYTGELFF
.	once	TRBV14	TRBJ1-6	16	TGTGCCAGCAGCCAAAGTAGGTTGTCGAGGAATTCACCCCTCCACTTT	CASSQSRLSRNSPLHF
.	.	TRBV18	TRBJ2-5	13	TGTGCCAGCTCACCTTCAGGACAAGAGACCCAGTACTTC	CASSPSGQETQYF
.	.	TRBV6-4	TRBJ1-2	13	TGTGCCAGCAGTGCGTCTCAGGTCGGTGGCTACACCTTC	CASSASQVGGYTF
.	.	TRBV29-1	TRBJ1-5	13	TGCAGCGTTACTTTAGGAGGGCATCAGCCCCAGCATTTT	CSVTLGGHQPQHF
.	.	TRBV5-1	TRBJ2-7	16	TGCGCCAGCAGGCTAGACACTTCGCGGGCCTCCTACGAGCAGTACTTC	CASRLDTSRASYEQYF
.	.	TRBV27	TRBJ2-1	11	TGTGCCAGCAGTTCCCGGGACATTTGGTTCTTC	CASSSRDIWFF
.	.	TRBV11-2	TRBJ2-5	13	TGTGCCAGCAGCTTTCAGGTCCAGGAGACCCAGTACTTC	CASSFQVQETQYF
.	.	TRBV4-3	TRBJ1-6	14	TGCGCCAGCAGCCTGGCGGGGTTCAATTCACCCCTCCACTTT	CASSLAGFNSPLHF
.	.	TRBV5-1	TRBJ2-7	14	TGCGCCAGCAGCTTGCGCGCAGGTCCCTACGAGCAGTACTTC	CASSLRAGPYEQYF
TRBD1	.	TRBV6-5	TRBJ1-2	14	TGTGCCAGCAGGAAACAGGGGGGCGGCTATGGCTACACCTTC	CASRKQGGGYGYTF
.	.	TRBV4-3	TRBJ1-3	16	TGCGCCAGCAGCCTCATCCCACAGTTCTCTGGAAACACCATATATTTT	CASSLIPQFSGNTIYF
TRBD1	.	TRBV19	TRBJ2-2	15	TGTGCCAGTCGAACCGGGACAGACAACACCGGGGAGCTGTTTTTT	CASRTGTDNTGELFF
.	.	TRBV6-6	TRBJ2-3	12	TGTGCCAGCTGTTCACAGGGAGATACGCAGTATTTT	CASCSQGDTQYF
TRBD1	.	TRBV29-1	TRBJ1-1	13	TGCAGCGTTGAGGGGACAGGGGACACTGAAGCTTTCTTT	CSVEGTGDTEAFF
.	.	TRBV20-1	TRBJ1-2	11	TGCAGTGCAGGGGGGGGGACGGGCTACACCTTC	CSAGGGTGYTF
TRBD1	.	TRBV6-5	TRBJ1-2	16	TGTGCCAGCAGTTACTCGACAGGGGCCCTTAACTATGGCTACACCTTC	CASSYSTGALNYGYTF
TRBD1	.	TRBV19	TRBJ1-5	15	TGTGCCAGTAAGCAGGGGGCGGGTTACAATCAGCCCCAGCATTTT	CASKQGAGYNQPQHF
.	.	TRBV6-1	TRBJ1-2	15	TGTGCCAGCAGTGAAATGGCAGTGGCCAACTATGGCTACACCTTC	CASSEMAVANYGYTF
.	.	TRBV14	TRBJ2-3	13	TGTGCCAGCAGCCAGGAGACCACAGATACGCAGTATTTT	CASSQETTDTQYF
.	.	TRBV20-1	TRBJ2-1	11	TGCAGTGCTACCCTCAGCAATGAGCAGTTCTTC	CSATLSNEQFF